The clone carrying this TCR beta chain came up many times. This sample is drawn from a study of T-cell reconstitution after alpha-beta-depleted transplantation in children. Unique molecular identifiers were incorporated when the TCRbeta library was constructed. TCRdb re-called the PCR reads through MiXCR, storing one row per CDR3 protein. The sample has around 500,000 distinct CDR3 sequences, more than 20% seen once; the top ten hold less than 15%. Germline V gene sequence: CDR1 MNHEY, CDR2 SMNVEV (reference sequence). The length of the CDR3 is 14 residues. The V gene lost 5 bases and the J gene lost 5 bases, with 14 bases spanning the gap.

The source of this sequence is a boy under two years old who had a stem cell transplant for acute myeloid leukemia, so the T cells may come from the graft donor. This chain links TRBV27 with TRBJ2-3; D ambiguous. Sequencing used PBMCs, mostly from graft donor cells, obtained 360 days after TCRalphabeta/CD19-depleted stem cell transplant. CDR3 coding DNA: TGTGCCAGCAGTGGTTTTGGCTCGATAGATACGCAGTATTTT. Translating it yields CASSGFGSIDTQYF.